This T cell receptor beta chain was documented in a study of T cells after yellow fever vaccination. The CDR3 is 16 residues long. With 1 base clipped from V and 3 bases from J, the junction kept 6 bases outside the gene matches. CDR1 is LGHNA, CDR2 YSLEER, per germline. General study points: The study found a weaker secondary response that peaked faster, day 5 versus 15.

Each CDR3 protein is one row after TCRdb ran MiXCR on the 5' RACE reads. The sample yields approximately 150,000 distinct CDR3 sequences, about 6% seen once. This clonotype occurred many times. The antigen remains unidentified. The TCR sequence derives from a young man who received the YFV17D yellow fever vaccine. This chain joins TRBV4-3 and TRBJ2-3; 8 bases fit TRBD1. This material consisted of CD4+ T cells sorted from PBMCs, taken on the day of the first yellow fever vaccination. CDR3 coding DNA: TGCGCCAGCAGCCAAGTCCTGAGACAGGGGACAGATACGCAGTATTTT. Its translation: CASSQVLRQGTDTQYF.